This TCR beta chain originates from a study of blood T cells in healthy people across ages. In the study overall: Through template switching, about one barcoded beta molecule was captured per two T cells, as measured in model experiments. Points from the study as a whole: Age showed a roughly linear inverse relationship with TCR beta diversity per million T cells.

At least ten counts were recorded for this clonotype. Its antigen is still unknown. A second PCR, run for about 6 to 11 cycles, used a sample-barcoded 5' primer plus a J-beta primer mix. TCRdb called the 5' RACE reads again in MiXCR, with one record for every CDR3 protein. The repertoire holds 650,000 to 700,000 distinct CDR3 sequences, with less than 40% as singletons. Peripheral blood, roughly 9.1 milliliters per donor, was collected. Germline-derived CDR1 and CDR2 are ENHRY and SYGVKD. The V end lost 0 bases, the J end lost 1 base, and 15 bases lay between the germline ends. The CDR3 sequence is 17 residues long.

This clonotype was sampled from an elderly woman in good health. The sequencing input was blood. The rearrangement uses TRBV10-3 and TRBJ1-2; no clear D. The CDR3 DNA reads TGTGCCATCAGTGAGTCGCCCGGGGTCGCAGATAACTATGGCTACACCTTC. It encodes CAISESPGVADNYGYTF.